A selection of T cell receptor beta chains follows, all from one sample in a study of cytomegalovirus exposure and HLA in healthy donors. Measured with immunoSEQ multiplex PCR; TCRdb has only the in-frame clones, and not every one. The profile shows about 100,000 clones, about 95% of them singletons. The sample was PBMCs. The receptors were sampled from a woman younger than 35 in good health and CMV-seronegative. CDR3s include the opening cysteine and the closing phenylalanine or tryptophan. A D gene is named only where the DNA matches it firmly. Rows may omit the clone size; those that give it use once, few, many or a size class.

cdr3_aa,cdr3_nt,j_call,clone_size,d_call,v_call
CASSSVGVLIGNEQFF,TGTGCCAGCAGCTCCGTAGGGGTGCTTATAGGTAATGAGCAGTTCTTC,TRBJ2-1,-,-,TRBV5-4
CASSDSMITSSTDTQYF,TGTGCCAGCAGTGACTCGATGATCACTAGCAGCACAGATACGCAGTATTTT,TRBJ2-3,-,-,TRBV6-4
CASSFRQGGNTGELFF,TGCGCCAGCAGCTTCCGGCAGGGGGGGAACACCGGGGAGCTGTTTTTT,TRBJ2-2,once,-,TRBV5-1
CASSVGGKETQYF,TGTGCCAGCAGCGTGGGAGGGAAAGAGACCCAGTACTTC,TRBJ2-5,-,TRBD2,TRBV9
CASSLDLGQPSHEQYF,TGTGCCAGCAGCTTAGATTTGGGACAGCCTAGCCACGAGCAGTACTTC,TRBJ2-7,-,TRBD1,TRBV11-2
CASSYGRTGTNEQFF,TGTGCCAGCAGCTACGGCCGGACAGGGACCAATGAGCAGTTCTTC,TRBJ2-1,once,TRBD1,TRBV7-8
CASSLAQYSGANVLTF,TGTGCCAGCAGCTTAGCACAGTACTCTGGGGCCAACGTCCTGACTTTC,TRBJ2-6,-,-,TRBV7-8
CASSRGGTRPPGTSENNEQFF,TGTGCCAGCAGTCGGGGGGGGACCCGACCCCCGGGGACTAGCGAAAACAATGAGCAGTTCTTC,TRBJ2-1,-,-,TRBV21-1
CASSTLGQGRYEQYF,TGTGCCAGTAGCACCCTAGGACAGGGGAGATACGAGCAGTACTTC,TRBJ2-7,-,TRBD1,TRBV19
CASSSTSGGSGELFF,TGCGCCAGCAGCTCGACTAGCGGGGGGTCCGGGGAGCTGTTTTTT,TRBJ2-2,-,TRBD2,TRBV5-1
CASSLYRSNTEAFF,TGTGCCAGCTCACTATACAGGTCGAACACTGAAGCTTTCTTT,TRBJ1-1,few,-,TRBV18
CASSWGGSSGLTGELFF,TGTGCCAGCAGCTGGGGGGGTAGTAGCGGCCTTACCGGGGAGCTGTTTTTT,TRBJ2-2,-,TRBD2,TRBV7-2
CASSPTGGNYGYTF,TGTGCCAGTAGCCCTACAGGGGGCAACTATGGCTACACCTTC,TRBJ1-2,-,TRBD1,TRBV19
CASSQGVEETQYF,TGCGCCAGCAGCCAAGGGGTGGAGGAGACCCAGTACTTC,TRBJ2-5,-,-,TRBV4-3
CASSLDWPDTQYF,TGTGCCAGCAGCTTGGATTGGCCAGATACGCAGTATTTT,TRBJ2-3,once,-,TRBV5-8
CATSRAGGNTEAFF,TGTGCCACCAGCAGAGCGGGGGGGAACACTGAAGCTTTCTTT,TRBJ1-1,-,-,TRBV15
CASIFGGTGANVLTF,TGTGCCAGCATATTTGGGGGGACGGGGGCCAACGTCCTGACTTTC,TRBJ2-6,-,-,TRBV6-6
CASSLQRQGNQPQHF,TGTGCCAGCAGTCTTCAACGACAGGGAAACCAGCCCCAGCATTTT,TRBJ1-5,-,TRBD1,TRBV27
CASSQGQGIGYTF,TGTGCCAGCAGCCAGGGACAGGGAATTGGCTACACCTTC,TRBJ1-2,-,TRBD1,TRBV7-8
CASSYSIAGEGNEQFF,TGTGCCAGCAGTTACTCGATTGCGGGAGAAGGCAATGAGCAGTTCTTC,TRBJ2-1,-,TRBD2,TRBV6-5
CSARTNEKLFF,TGCAGCGCCCGAACTAATGAAAAACTGTTTTTT,TRBJ1-4,-,-,TRBV29-1
CAWETGAYEQYF,TGTGCCTGGGAGACAGGGGCCTACGAGCAGTACTTC,TRBJ2-7,once,TRBD1,TRBV30
CASSEWRGLDYNEQFF,TGTGCCAGCAGTGAATGGAGGGGACTGGATTACAATGAGCAGTTCTTC,TRBJ2-1,-,-,TRBV6-4
CASSQRGADWDSGELFF,TGTGCCAGTTCCCAGCGGGGGGCGGATTGGGATTCCGGGGAGCTGTTTTTT,TRBJ2-2,-,TRBD2,TRBV19
CASSEVAGANQPQHF,TGTGCCAGCAGCGAAGTAGCAGGGGCAAATCAGCCCCAGCATTTT,TRBJ1-5,-,-,TRBV9
CASSQKDRPGNTEAFF,TGTGCCAGCAGCCAAAAGGACAGGCCCGGGAACACTGAAGCTTTCTTT,TRBJ1-1,-,TRBD1,TRBV16
CASSVEYLFGREGNTIYF,TGTGCCAGCAGCGTAGAGTATTTATTTGGCAGGGAAGGAAACACCATATATTTT,TRBJ1-3,-,-,TRBV9
CASRSHGGTEAFF,TGTGCCAGCAGGTCCCACGGGGGGACTGAAGCTTTCTTT,TRBJ1-1,-,-,TRBV6-5
CASSQVGRGRRPEAFF,TGCGCCAGCAGCCAAGTTGGCAGAGGCCGAAGACCTGAAGCTTTCTTT,TRBJ1-1,-,-,TRBV4-3